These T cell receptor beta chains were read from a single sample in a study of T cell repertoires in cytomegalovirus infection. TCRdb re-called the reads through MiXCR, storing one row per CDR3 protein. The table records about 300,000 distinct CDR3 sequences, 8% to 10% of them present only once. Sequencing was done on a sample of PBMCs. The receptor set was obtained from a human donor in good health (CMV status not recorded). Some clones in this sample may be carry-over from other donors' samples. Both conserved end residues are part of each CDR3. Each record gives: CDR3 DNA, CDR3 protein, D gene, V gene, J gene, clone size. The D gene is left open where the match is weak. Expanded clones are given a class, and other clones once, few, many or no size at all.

cdr3_nt: TGTGCCAGCAGTGAGGCTTCTGGAGGGGGACGGGGTCAGCCCCAGCATTTT
cdr3_aa: CASSEASGGGRGQPQHF
d_call: .
v_call: TRBV6-1
j_call: TRBJ1-5
clone_size: many

cdr3_nt: TGTGCCAGCACACAACATCTGAACACTGAAGCTTTCTTT
cdr3_aa: CASTQHLNTEAFF
d_call: .
v_call: TRBV6-5
j_call: TRBJ1-1
clone_size: few

cdr3_nt: TGTGCCAGCAGTGAAACAGGGAGGAACACTGAAGCTTTCTTT
cdr3_aa: CASSETGRNTEAFF
d_call: .
v_call: TRBV6-1
j_call: TRBJ1-1
clone_size: many

cdr3_nt: TGTGCCATCAGTGGAGGGACGGACGATGAAGCTTTCTTT
cdr3_aa: CAISGGTDDEAFF
d_call: .
v_call: TRBV10-3
j_call: TRBJ1-1
clone_size: many

cdr3_nt: TGTGCCAGCAGCCAAGAGTTGGGCACCGCTAATGAAAAACTGTTTTTT
cdr3_aa: CASSQELGTANEKLFF
d_call: .
v_call: TRBV4-2
j_call: TRBJ1-4
clone_size: many

cdr3_nt: TGTGCCAGCAGCCCAGCCCCGGGACAGCCAAACCCGGGGGGCTACACCTTC
cdr3_aa: CASSPAPGQPNPGGYTF
d_call: TRBD1
v_call: TRBV6-6
j_call: TRBJ1-2
clone_size: many

cdr3_nt: TGTGCTAGCAGCTTAGGGGCTAGCGTCGAGACCCAGTACTTC
cdr3_aa: CASSLGASVETQYF
d_call: .
v_call: TRBV7-7
j_call: TRBJ2-5
clone_size: many

cdr3_nt: TGTGCCAGCAGCTTAGGGATTGACAATGAGCAGTTCTTC
cdr3_aa: CASSLGIDNEQFF
d_call: .
v_call: TRBV7-6
j_call: TRBJ2-1
clone_size: many

cdr3_nt: TGTGCCAGCAGCGCCCGCAGGGGCGGGATGAACACTGAAGCTTTCTTT
cdr3_aa: CASSARRGGMNTEAFF
d_call: .
v_call: TRBV7-2
j_call: TRBJ1-1
clone_size: many

cdr3_nt: TGTGCCACCAGTGATGGGAGCGTTCAGGAGCTGTTTTTT
cdr3_aa: CATSDGSVQELFF
d_call: .
v_call: TRBV24-1
j_call: TRBJ2-2
clone_size: .

cdr3_nt: TGTGCCAGCAGCTTAGCACCTTCAAGCTCCTACGAGCAGTACTTC
cdr3_aa: CASSLAPSSSYEQYF
d_call: .
v_call: TRBV7-8
j_call: TRBJ2-7
clone_size: many

cdr3_nt: TGTGCCAGCAGCTTTAGAGGGACATATGGCTACACCTTC
cdr3_aa: CASSFRGTYGYTF
d_call: .
v_call: TRBV7-9
j_call: TRBJ1-2
clone_size: many

cdr3_nt: TGTGCCAGCAGCGAACAGGGTTCTCGGGAGACCCAGTACTTC
cdr3_aa: CASSEQGSRETQYF
d_call: .
v_call: TRBV5-5
j_call: TRBJ2-5
clone_size: many

cdr3_nt: TGCAGTGCTCCCTCCCCCTCGTACGGCTACACCTTC
cdr3_aa: CSAPSPSYGYTF
d_call: .
v_call: TRBV20-1
j_call: TRBJ1-2
clone_size: .

cdr3_nt: TGTGCCAGCAGCTTAGTTACGGGTGGGGAGACCCAGTACTTC
cdr3_aa: CASSLVTGGETQYF
d_call: .
v_call: TRBV7-6
j_call: TRBJ2-5
clone_size: many

cdr3_nt: TGTGCCAGCTCACCAACCGGGACTAGCGGGGGTCGAGTGAATGAGCAGTTCTTC
cdr3_aa: CASSPTGTSGGRVNEQFF
d_call: TRBD2
v_call: TRBV18
j_call: TRBJ2-1
clone_size: .

cdr3_nt: TGCGCCAGCAGCCAAGAGTACAGGGGTTGGTCTGGGGCCAACGTCCTGACTTTC
cdr3_aa: CASSQEYRGWSGANVLTF
d_call: TRBD1
v_call: TRBV4-3
j_call: TRBJ2-6
clone_size: many

cdr3_nt: TGTGCCAGCAGCTTAACGACTAGAGCTAGCACAGATACGCAGTATTTT
cdr3_aa: CASSLTTRASTDTQYF
d_call: .
v_call: TRBV7-2
j_call: TRBJ2-3
clone_size: many

cdr3_nt: TGCAGTGCTAGTAGTGGGGAATACGTCGGCTACACCTTC
cdr3_aa: CSASSGEYVGYTF
d_call: .
v_call: TRBV20-1
j_call: TRBJ1-2
clone_size: .

cdr3_nt: TGTGCCAGCAGGGGGGCGGAGAGCTATGGCTACACCTTC
cdr3_aa: CASRGAESYGYTF
d_call: .
v_call: TRBV28
j_call: TRBJ1-2
clone_size: many

cdr3_nt: TGCAGTGCTAGAGCTTCGGCGGGGGAGCTCTACAATGAGCAGTTCTTC
cdr3_aa: CSARASAGELYNEQFF
d_call: TRBD2
v_call: TRBV20-1
j_call: TRBJ2-1
clone_size: .

cdr3_nt: TGTGCCAGCAGCCAAGACCGGACAGGGCGAGTAGAGACCCAGTACTTC
cdr3_aa: CASSQDRTGRVETQYF
d_call: TRBD1
v_call: TRBV4-2
j_call: TRBJ2-5
clone_size: few

cdr3_nt: TGTGCCAGCAGCTTAGGCGGACAGAGCAAAGATACGCAGTATTTT
cdr3_aa: CASSLGGQSKDTQYF
d_call: .
v_call: TRBV7-9
j_call: TRBJ2-3
clone_size: many

cdr3_nt: TGTGCCAGCAGCTTAGAAGAAGGCTACTTCTACGAGCAGTACTTC
cdr3_aa: CASSLEEGYFYEQYF
d_call: .
v_call: TRBV7-9
j_call: TRBJ2-7
clone_size: many

cdr3_nt: TGTGCCAGCAGTGACTACTCGGGATTTCTTACTAGCACAGATACGCAGTATTTT
cdr3_aa: CASSDYSGFLTSTDTQYF
d_call: .
v_call: TRBV28
j_call: TRBJ2-3
clone_size: many

cdr3_nt: TGTGCCAGCAGCGCGGGACTAGCGGGGGGGCTGGAGAATGAGCAGTTCTTC
cdr3_aa: CASSAGLAGGLENEQFF
d_call: TRBD2
v_call: TRBV7-8
j_call: TRBJ2-1
clone_size: many

cdr3_nt: TGCAGTGCCCCTAGCGGGGGGAACACAGATACGCAGTATTTT
cdr3_aa: CSAPSGGNTDTQYF
d_call: TRBD2
v_call: TRBV20-1
j_call: TRBJ2-3
clone_size: many

cdr3_nt: TGTGCCAGCAGTCCGGAGACCGGGGAGCTGTTTTTT
cdr3_aa: CASSPETGELFF
d_call: .
v_call: TRBV28
j_call: TRBJ2-2
clone_size: many

cdr3_nt: TGTGCCATCAGTGAAAAGACGAACAATGAGCAGTTCTTC
cdr3_aa: CAISEKTNNEQFF
d_call: .
v_call: TRBV10-3
j_call: TRBJ2-1
clone_size: many

cdr3_nt: TGTGCCAGCAGAGCCGGGACTACCTACACCGAGGAGCTGTTTTTT
cdr3_aa: CASRAGTTYTEELFF
d_call: TRBD2
v_call: TRBV14
j_call: TRBJ2-2
clone_size: .

cdr3_nt: TGCAGTGCTAGAGTGAGCTCCTACGAGCAGTACTTC
cdr3_aa: CSARVSSYEQYF
d_call: .
v_call: TRBV20-1
j_call: TRBJ2-7
clone_size: .

cdr3_nt: TGCGCCAGCAGCTTGTTCTCCTTTGAGCAGTTCTTC
cdr3_aa: CASSLFSFEQFF
d_call: .
v_call: TRBV5-1
j_call: TRBJ2-1
clone_size: many

cdr3_nt: TGTGCCAGCAGTCGGGCGACAGGTCGTGAGCAGTACTTC
cdr3_aa: CASSRATGREQYF
d_call: .
v_call: TRBV6-5
j_call: TRBJ2-7
clone_size: many

cdr3_nt: TGTGCCAGCTATGGCCCGCTAGCGGGGGTACACAATGAGCAGTTCTTC
cdr3_aa: CASYGPLAGVHNEQFF
d_call: TRBD2
v_call: TRBV2
j_call: TRBJ2-1
clone_size: many

cdr3_nt: TGTGCCAGCAGCCAAGGGGGGCGGGATACGCAGTATTTT
cdr3_aa: CASSQGGRDTQYF
d_call: .
v_call: TRBV4-1
j_call: TRBJ2-3
clone_size: few

cdr3_nt: TGCAGTGCTACCCCCCCGGTGGGGGCAGGGGATACGCAGTATTTT
cdr3_aa: CSATPPVGAGDTQYF
d_call: .
v_call: TRBV20-1
j_call: TRBJ2-3
clone_size: few

cdr3_nt: TGTGCCAGCAGCCACCCGGGACAGCCGAGCTCCTACAATGAGCAGTTCTTC
cdr3_aa: CASSHPGQPSSYNEQFF
d_call: TRBD1
v_call: TRBV14
j_call: TRBJ2-1
clone_size: few

cdr3_nt: TGTGCCAGCAGCTCTCGCGACGGGACAGGGGGCGTCAGCTCCTACAATGAGCAGTTCTTC
cdr3_aa: CASSSRDGTGGVSSYNEQFF
d_call: TRBD1
v_call: TRBV7-6
j_call: TRBJ2-1
clone_size: many

cdr3_nt: TGTGCCAGCAGCCTATTCGGAAACTATGGCTACACCTTC
cdr3_aa: CASSLFGNYGYTF
d_call: .
v_call: TRBV5-6
j_call: TRBJ1-2
clone_size: .

cdr3_nt: TGTGCCAGCAGTCAGCTTTGGGGGGGCAACAATCAGCCCCAGCATTTT
cdr3_aa: CASSQLWGGNNQPQHF
d_call: .
v_call: TRBV2
j_call: TRBJ1-5
clone_size: many

cdr3_nt: TGTGCCAGCAGTAATCCTGGGGCCAACGTCCTGACTTTC
cdr3_aa: CASSNPGANVLTF
d_call: .
v_call: TRBV25-1
j_call: TRBJ2-6
clone_size: many

cdr3_nt: TGCAGTACGGAGGGAGCTAACTATGGCTACACCTTC
cdr3_aa: CSTEGANYGYTF
d_call: .
v_call: TRBV20-1
j_call: TRBJ1-2
clone_size: few

cdr3_nt: TGTGCCAGCAGTTCGGACTTCCCAAATTCACCCCTCCACTTT
cdr3_aa: CASSSDFPNSPLHF
d_call: .
v_call: TRBV6-8
j_call: TRBJ1-6
clone_size: many

cdr3_nt: TGCGCCAGCAGCTTGGAAGGGAGGGACACTGAAGCTTTCTTT
cdr3_aa: CASSLEGRDTEAFF
d_call: .
v_call: TRBV5-1
j_call: TRBJ1-1
clone_size: .

cdr3_nt: TGTGCCAGCAGCTTGGGCGGTTTAGGGGACGGGGAGCTGTTTTTT
cdr3_aa: CASSLGGLGDGELFF
d_call: .
v_call: TRBV5-5
j_call: TRBJ2-2
clone_size: many

cdr3_nt: TGTGCCAGCAGCTCCCGGACTAGCGGGGGGGAGACCCAGTACTTC
cdr3_aa: CASSSRTSGGETQYF
d_call: TRBD2
v_call: TRBV7-2
j_call: TRBJ2-5
clone_size: many

cdr3_nt: TGTGCCAGCGTCCAGGGGCAGTACTACAATGAGCAGTTCTTC
cdr3_aa: CASVQGQYYNEQFF
d_call: .
v_call: TRBV28
j_call: TRBJ2-1
clone_size: many

cdr3_nt: TGTGCCAGTAGTATAATTAAAGCCGGGTACCATGAGCAGTTCTTC
cdr3_aa: CASSIIKAGYHEQFF
d_call: .
v_call: TRBV19
j_call: TRBJ2-1
clone_size: .

cdr3_nt: TGTGCCAGCAGTGAGCGGGGACAGGGAGTTACTGAAGCTTTCTTT
cdr3_aa: CASSERGQGVTEAFF
d_call: TRBD1
v_call: TRBV25-1
j_call: TRBJ1-1
clone_size: few

cdr3_nt: TGTGCCAGCAGTTTGGGACAGCACTACGAGCAGTACTTC
cdr3_aa: CASSLGQHYEQYF
d_call: TRBD1
v_call: TRBV28
j_call: TRBJ2-7
clone_size: few

cdr3_nt: TGTGCCAGCAGTTTACCCCTCTACCGGACGAACAAAAACATTCAGTACTTC
cdr3_aa: CASSLPLYRTNKNIQYF
d_call: .
v_call: TRBV28
j_call: TRBJ2-4
clone_size: many

cdr3_nt: TGTGCCAGCAGTTTGGAACAGACTATGAGAGGCAACGTCCTGACTTTC
cdr3_aa: CASSLEQTMRGNVLTF
d_call: .
v_call: TRBV28
j_call: TRBJ2-6
clone_size: .

cdr3_nt: TGTGCCAGCAGCTTAGCCCCCCCCGGGAACACTGAAGCTTTCTTT
cdr3_aa: CASSLAPPGNTEAFF
d_call: .
v_call: TRBV7-3
j_call: TRBJ1-1
clone_size: many

cdr3_nt: TGCAGCGTTGCTGGACAGCAAAACATTCAGTACTTC
cdr3_aa: CSVAGQQNIQYF
d_call: .
v_call: TRBV29-1
j_call: TRBJ2-4
clone_size: few

cdr3_nt: TGTGCCAGCAGCTGGCTGGGGCCAGATACGCAGTATTTT
cdr3_aa: CASSWLGPDTQYF
d_call: .
v_call: TRBV5-4
j_call: TRBJ2-3
clone_size: many